Following are 31 T cell receptor beta chains from one sample sequenced in a study of T cells after yellow fever vaccination. TCRdb reprocessed the 5' RACE reads with MiXCR, giving one entry per CDR3 protein. The table lists fewer than 350,000 distinct CDR3 sequences, over 3.5% of them singletons. The source was PBMCs, collected 15 days after the yellow fever booster vaccination. These receptors all stem from a man aged 18 to 30 who received the YFV17D yellow fever vaccine.

This sequence joins TRBV20-1 and TRBJ1-2; 9 bases line up with TRBD1. CDR1 is DFQATT and CDR2 is SNEGSKA in the germline V gene (reference sequence). The J segment lost 2 bases and the V segment lost 8 bases, leaving 6 bases of the junction unmatched. This CDR3 has 13 residues. CDR3 protein: CSTWGQGNYGYTF. CDR3 DNA sequence: TGCAGTACCTGGGGACAGGGAAACTATGGCTACACCTTC.

The J gene is TRBJ1-2, the V gene TRBV13; D gene ambiguous. Trimming removed 4 bases at V and 7 bases at J, with 7 bases between. The CDR3 spans 11 residues. Per germline, CDR1 PRHDT and CDR2 FYEKMQ (reference sequence). In DNA, the CDR3 is TGTGCCAGCAGCTACGACCGTGGCTACACCTTC. This codes for CASSYDRGYTF.

This clonotype has just a few counts. The CDR3 here is CATSPGGFSANEQFF. In DNA form, the CDR3 reads TGTGCCACCAGTCCGGGAGGATTTTCGGCCAATGAGCAGTTCTTC. The V gene is TRBV24-1, the J gene TRBJ2-1; 7 nucleotides match TRBD2. The length of the CDR3 is 15 residues. Germline CDR1 KGHDR, CDR2 SFDVKD. The V gene end was trimmed by 6 bases and the J gene end by 6 bases; junction bases not matched to a gene: 10.

The J gene is TRBJ2-7, the V gene TRBV20-1, with 8 bases lining up with TRBD2. Trimming cost V 5 bases and J 1 base; bases outside gene matches: 4. Germline V gives CDR1 DFQATT, CDR2 SNEGSKA (reference sequence). The CDR3 contains 13 residues. The CDR3 here is CSAGKRGSYEQYF. CDR3 nucleotides: TGCAGTGCTGGAAAGCGGGGGTCCTACGAGCAGTACTTC.

This clonotype was picked up many times. This chain uses TRBV7-3 with TRBJ2-3; TRBD2 agrees at 9 bases. J was trimmed by 8 bases and V by 5 bases; bases with no gene match: 8. Germline V gene lookup returns CDR1 SGHTA and CDR2 FQGTGA. This CDR3 contains 14 residues. The DNA of the CDR3 is TGTGCCAGCAGCCCTTCTAGCGGGAAGGGTACGCAGTATTTT. This sequence encodes CASSPSSGKGTQYF. Full variable domain (outside the CDR3, taken from reference TRBV7-3 and TRBJ2-3): GAGVSQTPSNKVTEKGKYVELRCDPISGHTALYWYRQSLGQGPEFLIYFQGTGAADDSGLPNDRFFAVRPEGSVSTLKIQRTERGDSAVYLCASSPSSGKGTQYFGPGTRLTVL.

This clonotype was seen ten or more times. The V gene is TRBV5-1, the J gene TRBJ2-7; D might be TRBD1 or TRBD2, each matching 6 bases. Germline lookup yields CDR1 SGHRS and CDR2 YFSETQ. V gave up 4 bases and J gave up 2 bases, with 13 bases separating them. There are 14 residues in the CDR3. The DNA for the CDR3 is TGCGCCAGCAGCCGGGAGACAGGTCCCTACGAGCAGTACTTC. Translated: CASSRETGPYEQYF.

This clonotype was observed many times. This chain connects TRBV20-1 to TRBJ1-5; a possible D gene is TRBD1 (5 bases). CDR3 size: 13 residues. Germline V gene lookup returns CDR1 DFQATT and CDR2 SNEGSKA (reference sequence). Deletions cut 3 bases from V and 1 base from J, with 7 bases between. The CDR3 protein is CSASGDSNQPQHF. The CDR3 DNA is TGCAGTGCTAGTGGGGACAGCAATCAGCCCCAGCATTTT.

At least ten counts were recorded for this clonotype. The rearrangement links TRBV7-2 to TRBJ2-5; 14 bases map to TRBD2. Germline lookup yields CDR1 SGHTA and CDR2 FQGNSA. The CDR3 loop spans 17 amino acids. Unmatched junction bases numbered 8, after V lost 0 bases and J lost 8 bases. The CDR3 DNA reads TGTGCCAGCAGCTTAGCCCCGACTAGCGGGGGGGGGCGCACCCAGTACTTC. Its translation is CASSLAPTSGGGRTQYF.

This clonotype was picked up a small number of times. This chain links TRBV7-2 with TRBJ1-5; no reliable D call. This CDR3 comprises 15 residues. V dropped 3 bases and J dropped 1 base, with 10 bases sitting between them. Germline CDR1 is SGHTA and CDR2 is FQGNSA. This CDR3 reads CASSLGFDSNQPQHF. DNA of the CDR3: TGTGCCAGCAGCTTGGGGTTCGACAGCAATCAGCCCCAGCATTTT.

In its sample, this clonotype was seen many times. J is TRBJ1-2 and V is TRBV12-3 or TRBV12-4; D might be TRBD1 (5 bases). The CDR3 consists of 13 residues. The germline V and J ends were trimmed by 6 bases and 4 bases, with 12 bases remaining between them. CDR3 DNA: TGTGCCAGCAGGCAGGGTATTGGCTATGGCTACACCTTC. The encoded protein is CASRQGIGYGYTF.

The J gene is TRBJ2-5, the V gene TRBV29-1; D possibly corresponds to TRBD1 (8 bases). Germline assignment: CDR1 SQVTM and CDR2 ANQGSEA. The CDR3 runs 14 residues. The germline V and J ends were trimmed by 4 bases and 1 base, with 13 bases remaining between them. In DNA, the CDR3 is TGCAGCGTTGCAACAGGGGGGGTCCAAGAGACCCAGTACTTC. Translation gives CSVATGGVQETQYF. The full variable domain, completed using reference TRBV29-1 and TRBJ2-5, is SAVISQKPSRDICQRGTSLTIQCQVDSQVTMMFWYRQQPGQSLTLIATANQGSEATYESGFVIDKFPISRPNLTFSTLTVSNMSPEDSSIYLCSVATGGVQETQYFGPGTRLLVL.

This clonotype was found many times. The gene calls are TRBV12-3 or TRBV12-4 and TRBJ2-1, with D possibly being TRBD1 or TRBD2 (6 bases each). This CDR3 comprises 14 residues. The V end lost 4 bases, the J end lost 7 bases, and 14 bases lay between the germline ends. The CDR3 protein is CASSSRGGGNEQFF. DNA of the CDR3: TGTGCCAGCAGTTCCCGAGGAGGGGGGAATGAGCAGTTCTTC.

The chain has TRBV7-9 and TRBJ1-1; D perhaps matches TRBD1 (6 bases). Trimming took off 1 base at V and 4 bases at J, with 10 bases between the two ends. Germline CDR1 reads SEHNR; CDR2 reads FQNEAQ (reference sequence). The CDR3 extends over 14 amino acids. The CDR3 loop is CASSLEGGLTEAFF. CDR3 nucleotides: TGTGCCAGCAGCTTAGAGGGGGGTCTCACTGAAGCTTTCTTT.

The chain links TRBV28 to TRBJ2-5; no definite D call. Germline V gene sequence: CDR1 MDHEN, CDR2 SYDVKM. The CDR3 length is 13 residues. The V end lost 7 bases, the J end lost 5 bases, and 14 bases lay between the germline ends. CDR3 in amino acids: CASKDPSRETQYF. The DNA of the CDR3 is TGTGCCAGCAAGGACCCGTCGAGGGAGACCCAGTACTTC.

The table lists this clonotype with many counts. This chain links TRBV15 with TRBJ1-2, with D possibly being TRBD1 (5 bases). This CDR3 comprises 15 residues. Trimming pared 5 bases from V and 2 bases from J, leaving 15 bases between. Germline V gene sequence: CDR1 LNHNV, CDR2 YYDKDF (reference sequence). The CDR3 protein is CATSDPDGGNYGYTF. The CDR3, as DNA: TGTGCCACCAGCGATCCGGACGGGGGGAACTATGGCTACACCTTC. The complete variable domain, with remaining parts taken from reference TRBV15 and TRBJ1-2, reads DAMVIQNPRYQVTQFGKPVTLSCSQTLNHNVMYWYQQKSSQAPKLLFHYYDKDFNNEADTPDNFQSRRPNTSFCFLDIRSPGLGDTAMYLCATSDPDGGNYGYTFGSGTRLTVV.

This clonotype was observed a single time. The junction departs from the called germline gene at one end, perhaps through a read error. V usage is TRBV2 and J usage is TRBJ2-6; no definite D call. Germline CDR1 and CDR2: SNHLY and FYNNEI. CDR3 length: 15 amino acids. CDR3 DNA: TGTGCCAGCAGCGAAGACGAGGCTGGGGCCAACGTCCTGACTTTC. This gives the protein CASSEDEAGANVLTF.

The CDR3 nucleotides are TGTGCCAGCAGCTTGCCTAGCGGGGGTGTGTCCTACGAGCAGTACTTC. This encodes CASSLPSGGVSYEQYF. The chain uses TRBV5-5 and TRBJ2-7, with 10 nucleotides matching TRBD2. CDR3 size: 16 residues. V trimming: 1 base; J trimming: 1 base; junction bases outside the gene matches: 5. Germline CDR1 SGHKS, CDR2 YYEKEE (reference sequence). The full variable domain, with the rest looked up from reference TRBV5-5 and TRBJ2-7, is DAGVTQSPTHLIKTRGQQVTLRCSPISGHKSVSWYQQVLGQGPQFIFQYYEKEERGRGNFPDRFSARQFPNYSSELNVNALLLGDSALYLCASSLPSGGVSYEQYFGPGTRLTVT.

This clonotype has a count of ten or more. This sequence joins TRBV11-2 and TRBJ2-5; 9 positions agree with TRBD1. Germline trimming cut 6 bases from V and 5 bases from J; bases unmatched to any gene: 10. The CDR3 sequence is 15 residues long. Germline V gene data show CDR1 as SGHAT and CDR2 as FQNNGV. The CDR3 DNA sequence: TGTGCCAGCAGAGTACTCGGGACAGGGAGGGAGACCCAGTACTTC. Translation gives CASRVLGTGRETQYF. Drawing the rest from reference TRBV11-2 and TRBJ2-5, the complete variable domain is EAGVAQSPRYKIIEKRQSVAFWCNPISGHATLYWYQQILGQGPKLLIQFQNNGVVDDSQLPKDRFSAERLKGVDSTLKIQPAKLEDSAVYLCASRVLGTGRETQYFGPGTRLLVL.

This chain uses TRBV7-2 with TRBJ2-5; 8 positions agree with TRBD1. The germline CDR1 and CDR2 sequences are SGHTA and FQGNSA. Trimming at V came to 5 bases and at J to 5 bases, leaving 7 bases not matched to a gene. The CDR3 has 14 residues. CDR3 in DNA: TGTGCCAGCAGCGGAAGACAGGGGCCGGAGACCCAGTACTTC. Translated: CASSGRQGPETQYF.

This clonotype was recorded many times. CDR3 nucleotide sequence: TGCGCCAGCAGCTTCGCAGGGAACTACAATGAGCAGTTCTTC. Its protein is CASSFAGNYNEQFF. The chain joins TRBV5-1 to TRBJ2-1; perhaps TRBD1 as D (5 bases). This CDR3 is built from 14 residues. Germline assignment: CDR1 SGHRS and CDR2 YFSETQ. Trimming pared 2 bases from V and 3 bases from J, leaving 9 bases between.

This clonotype was counted between two and nine times. This chain joins TRBV19 and TRBJ2-5, with D tentatively TRBD1 (5 bases). With 4 bases removed from V and 1 base from J, the gap between germline ends came to 16 bases. The CDR3 loop spans 16 amino acids. Germline CDR1 reads LNHDA; CDR2 reads SQIVND (reference sequence). The chain's CDR3 is CASSNSRREPQETQYF. Written as DNA, the CDR3 is TGTGCCAGTAGTAACAGCCGCAGGGAACCCCAAGAGACCCAGTACTTC.

In this sample, this clonotype turned up a few times. This chain links TRBV2 with TRBJ2-3, with 7 bases lining up with TRBD2. V lost 5 bases to trimming and J lost 3 bases; unmatched junction nucleotides: 5. The CDR3 runs 14 residues. CDR1 SNHLY and CDR2 FYNNEI come from the germline V gene. The CDR3 loop reads CASSWRTRTDTQYF. Written as DNA, the CDR3 is TGTGCCAGCAGTTGGCGGACTAGAACAGATACGCAGTATTTT.

This clonotype was recorded many times. The chain couples TRBV12-3 or TRBV12-4 to TRBJ1-2; maybe TRBD1 (6 bases). The ends were cut back, 6 bases at V and 3 bases at J, with 8 bases in the middle. The CDR3 is 12 amino acids. This chain's CDR3 is CASSAGDYGYTF. The CDR3 region has the DNA TGTGCCAGCAGCGCAGGGGACTATGGCTACACCTTC.

In its sample, this clonotype was seen many times. The chain carries TRBV5-1 and TRBJ1-1; 7 bases line up with TRBD1. The CDR3 has 14 amino acids. Germline V gives CDR1 SGHRS, CDR2 YFSETQ. Unmatched junction bases numbered 7, after V lost 3 bases and J lost 5 bases. The CDR3 DNA follows: TGCGCCAGCAGCTCCGGGACAGAGGGGACTGAAGCTTTCTTT. This sequence encodes CASSSGTEGTEAFF.

This clonotype was observed a few times. CDR3 in amino acids: CASSLEDYRTGVEKLFF. CDR3 coding DNA: TGTGCCAGCAGTTTGGAGGACTACCGGACCGGGGTCGAAAAACTGTTTTTT. This sequence joins TRBV12-3 or TRBV12-4 and TRBJ1-4; D remains unclear. Trimming stripped 3 bases from V and 8 bases from J, with 22 bases between. The length of the CDR3 is 17 residues.

The chain couples TRBV7-2 to TRBJ1-2; D not certain. Trimming removed 5 bases from V and 3 bases from J, with 19 bases in between. The CDR3 has 16 residues. In germline, CDR1 is SGHTA, CDR2 FQGNSA. CDR3 residues: CASSPFSGDFDYGYTF. CDR3 nucleotide sequence: TGTGCCAGCAGCCCCTTCTCGGGCGACTTTGACTATGGCTACACCTTC.

This clonotype has more than one count but fewer than ten. The chain employs TRBV7-2 and TRBJ2-3, with TRBD2 matching over 9 bases. V gave up 2 bases and J gave up 6 bases; unmatched junction bases: 15. Germline loops: CDR1 SGHTA, CDR2 FQGNSA. CDR3 length equals 18 residues. In DNA, the CDR3 is TGTGCCAGCAGCTTAATCCTAGCGGGGATGCTAGGTAGGGATACGCAGTATTTT. This translates into CASSLILAGMLGRDTQYF.

This clonotype was counted many times. The rearrangement uses TRBV5-1 and TRBJ1-5; 7 positions agree with TRBD1. The CDR3 sequence is 14 residues long. J gave up 10 bases and V 0 bases, and 7 bases lay outside the gene matches. The germline V gene has CDR1 SGHRS and CDR2 YFSETQ. The CDR3 DNA is TGCGCCAGCAGCTTGGCGACAGGGACTAGTCCCCAGCATTTT. As protein: CASSLATGTSPQHF. Supplemented by reference TRBV5-1 and TRBJ1-5, the full variable domain reads KAGVTQTPRYLIKTRGQQVTLSCSPISGHRSVSWYQQTPGQGLQFLFEYFSETQRNKGNFPGRFSGRQFSNSRSEMNVSTLELGDSALYLCASSLATGTSPQHFGDGTRLSIL.

The sample holds a few counts of this clonotype. CDR3 protein: CASSFPGSYNEQFF. The CDR3 DNA reads as TGTGCCAGCAGCTTCCCCGGCTCCTACAATGAGCAGTTCTTC. The J gene is TRBJ2-1, the V gene TRBV7-2; no clear D. Trimming shortened V by 3 bases and J by 0 bases, and 6 bases separated the two germline ends. This CDR3 spans 14 amino acids. Germline CDR1 is SGHTA and CDR2 is FQGNSA.

In this sample, this clonotype turned up many times. The CDR3 loop is CSVERGSIGELFF. The DNA for the CDR3 is TGCAGCGTTGAGCGGGGATCAATCGGGGAGCTGTTTTTT. The gene calls are TRBV29-1 and TRBJ2-2; the D gene is possibly TRBD2 (6 bases). The CDR3 is 13 residues long. Trimming removed 3 bases from V and 7 bases from J, with 12 bases in between. The germline CDR1 and CDR2 sequences are SQVTM and ANQGSEA.

The chain links TRBV7-9 to TRBJ1-2, with a possible D match to TRBD1 (6 bases). The V end lost 5 bases, the J end lost 8 bases, and 6 bases lay between the germline ends. Germline values: CDR1 SEHNR, CDR2 FQNEAQ (reference sequence). The CDR3 runs to 10 residues. CDR3 amino acids: CASSQGGYTF. The CDR3 DNA reads TGTGCCAGCAGCCAGGGGGGCTACACCTTC.